The 18 T cell receptor beta chains in this list originate from one sample, sequenced in a study of cytomegalovirus exposure and HLA in healthy donors. This PCR relied on a set of 60 Vbeta primers and 13 Jbeta primers. Assay: immunoSEQ multiplex PCR; the TCRdb copy retains only in-frame clones and omits some. Here the sample table reports some 130,000 clones. Material for sequencing was PBMCs. Receptors were obtained from a woman aged 40 to 55 in good health and CMV-seropositive.

This chain connects TRBV28 to TRBJ1-1; TRBD1 matches at 8 bases. Germline assignment: CDR1 MDHEN and CDR2 SYDVKM. Losses at the gene ends were 5 bases for V and 3 bases for J; bases not matched to a gene: 8. The CDR3 is 15 residues long. The CDR3 DNA follows: TGTGCCAGCAGTCTTCGGACAGGGACACACACTGAAGCTTTCTTT. Translated: CASSLRTGTHTEAFF.

The chain carries TRBV9 and TRBJ2-1; D possibly corresponds to TRBD2 (5 bases). The CDR3 is 15 amino acids. Germline loops: CDR1 SGDLS, CDR2 YYNGEE. V lost 5 bases to trimming and J lost 0 bases, with 12 bases between them. In DNA, the CDR3 is TGTGCCAGCAGTTTAGCGTCGAGCTCCTACAATGAGCAGTTCTTC. Protein product: CASSLASSSYNEQFF.

This chain joins TRBV5-1 and TRBJ2-7; a possible D gene is TRBD1 (5 bases). Trimming took 1 base from V and 1 from J, leaving 9 bases between them. CDR3 length: 14 residues. Germline CDR1 SGHRS, CDR2 YFSETQ. CDR3 sequence reads: CASSLPQGSYEQYF. CDR3 nucleotide sequence: TGCGCCAGCAGCTTGCCCCAGGGATCCTACGAGCAGTACTTC.

The chain combines TRBV5-1 with TRBJ2-7; D ambiguous. The CDR3 has 13 amino acids. The ends were cut back, 4 bases at V and 3 bases at J, with 11 bases in the middle. CDR1 and CDR2 (germline): SGHRS, YFSETQ. DNA for the CDR3: TGCGCCAGCAGCGAAGAATCCTACTACGAGCAGTACTTC. Its protein is CASSEESYYEQYF.

The chain joins TRBV13 to TRBJ2-5; TRBD1 matches 9 bases. V shed 5 bases and J 12 bases; nucleotides not matched to a gene: 10. CDR3 length equals 13 residues. CDR1 PRHDT and CDR2 FYEKMQ come from the germline V gene (reference sequence). CDR3 in amino acids: CASSTRDRVLKYF. The CDR3 region has the DNA TGTGCCAGCAGCACTCGGGACAGGGTCTTGAAGTACTTC.

The rearrangement joins TRBV4-1 to TRBJ2-7; the match to TRBD1 covers 7 bases. The ends lost 1 base at V and 4 bases at J; junction bases unmatched: 7. Germline loops: CDR1 MGHRA, CDR2 YSYEKL. The CDR3 is 15 amino acids. The CDR3 here is CASSQAKATGYEQYF. The CDR3 DNA is TGCGCCAGCAGCCAAGCTAAGGCGACAGGGTACGAGCAGTACTTC.

A note on this clone: This specimen includes other DNA sequences encoding the same CDR3. This chain uses TRBV2 with TRBJ2-2; TRBD2 aligns across 7 bases. The ends lost 7 bases at V and 6 bases at J; junction bases unmatched: 14. The V gene's germline CDR1 is SNHLY and CDR2 FYNNEI. The CDR3 spans 16 residues. CDR3 in amino acids: CASKIGAGPLAGELFF. DNA of the CDR3: TGTGCCAGCAAGATCGGAGCGGGGCCATTAGCCGGGGAGCTGTTTTTT.

The chain carries TRBV28 and TRBJ2-7; TRBD1 aligns across 10 bases. Germline CDR1 is MDHEN and CDR2 is SYDVKM. CDR3 length: 15 residues. The V gene end was trimmed by 3 bases and the J gene end by 4 bases; junction bases not matched to a gene: 6. The CDR3 DNA reads as TGTGCCAGCAGTTTTGGGACAGGGGCAAATTACGAGCAGTACTTC. Its translation is CASSFGTGANYEQYF.

This chain links TRBV28 with TRBJ2-7, with 8 bases matching TRBD1. V lost 1 base, J lost 5 bases, and 7 bases stayed unmatched. This CDR3 has 15 residues. Germline V gene data show CDR1 as MDHEN and CDR2 as SYDVKM. CDR3 residues: CASSLSGQGSNEQYF. Here the CDR3 DNA reads TGTGCCAGCAGTTTATCCGGACAGGGATCGAACGAGCAGTACTTC.

V is TRBV11-2 and J is TRBJ1-4; possible D gene TRBD1, 6 bases. The length of the CDR3 is 16 residues. V gave up 5 bases and J gave up 4 bases, with 17 bases separating them. The V gene's germline CDR1 is SGHAT and CDR2 FQNNGV. The CDR3, as DNA: TGTGCCAGCAGCCCACCGAGACAGGCGCTTAATGAAAAACTGTTTTTT. Translated: CASSPPRQALNEKLFF.

The gene calls are TRBV28 and TRBJ1-5, with a weak D call TRBD1 (5 bases). This CDR3 comprises 15 residues. The V gene's germline CDR1 is MDHEN and CDR2 SYDVKM. Trimming stripped 6 bases from V and 1 base from J, with 13 bases between. The CDR3: CASSPQGGSNQPQHF. The CDR3 DNA sequence: TGTGCCAGCAGCCCTCAGGGTGGCAGCAATCAGCCCCAGCATTTT.

V gene TRBV2 combines with J gene TRBJ2-7; D unresolved. The germline V gene encodes CDR1 SNHLY and CDR2 FYNNEI. V was cut by 6 bases and J by 1 base, with 7 bases left in between. The CDR3 extends over 12 amino acids. CDR3 amino acids: CASRAISYEQYF. The CDR3 nucleotides are TGTGCCAGCAGGGCAATTTCCTACGAGCAGTACTTC.

V is TRBV5-6 and J is TRBJ1-5; no clear D. V shed 3 bases and J shed 11 bases, with 15 bases lying between them. There are 13 residues in the CDR3. Per germline, CDR1 SGHDT and CDR2 YYEEEE. The CDR3 DNA reads TGTGCCAGCAGCTACGGACGGGGATGGGCCCAGCATTTT. Encoded protein: CASSYGRGWAQHF.

The CDR3 loop is CASSYSNLGLFKFF. The CDR3 DNA follows: TGTGCCAGCAGTTACTCGAATTTGGGCCTATTCAAGTTCTTC. The chain joins TRBV6-5 to TRBJ2-1; the D is unclear. The CDR3 is 14 amino acids. Trimming took 0 bases from V and 14 from J, leaving 17 bases between them. Germline V gives CDR1 MNHEY, CDR2 SVGAGI.

CDR3 protein: CASSQDPSDTQYF. Here the CDR3 DNA reads TGCGCCAGCAGCCAAGACCCTAGTGACACGCAGTATTTT. The chain carries TRBV4-1 and TRBJ2-3; D remains unclear. CDR1 and CDR2 from the germline V gene are MGHRA and YSYEKL. The CDR3 is 13 amino acids. V was shortened by 0 bases and J by 9 bases, with 10 bases between the two germline ends.

The chain carries TRBV7-8 and TRBJ2-1; possibly TRBD1 for D (5 bases). CDR3 length equals 16 residues. V lost 4 bases and J 4 bases, leaving 17 bases between the germline ends. Germline CDR1 reads SGHVS; CDR2 reads FQNEAQ. The CDR3 DNA follows: TGTGCCAGCAGCTCCCCCAACCAGGGCCGTTACAATGAGCAGTTCTTC. As protein: CASSSPNQGRYNEQFF.

The rearrangement joins TRBV27 to TRBJ1-1; D not resolved. The CDR3 loop spans 15 amino acids. Germline V lookup: CDR1 MNHEY, CDR2 SMNVEV (reference sequence). The germline V and J ends were trimmed by 3 bases and 4 bases, with 15 bases remaining between them. The chain's CDR3 is CASSFQTLRGTEAFF. In nucleotides, the CDR3 is TGTGCCAGCAGTTTCCAAACCCTTCGGGGCACTGAAGCTTTCTTT.

The chain recombines TRBV14 with TRBJ1-1; tentatively, D is TRBD1 (5 bases). V gave up 0 bases and J gave up 1 base, with 12 bases separating them. Germline V CDR1 and CDR2: SGHDN, FVKESK. CDR3 length: 16 amino acids. The CDR3 spells CASSQDLGQGNTEAFF. In DNA form, the CDR3 reads TGTGCCAGCAGCCAAGATCTCGGGCAGGGGAACACTGAAGCTTTCTTT.